Each of the 25 T cell receptor beta chains below was sequenced from the same sample in a study of kidney transplant recipient with SARS-CoV-2 infection. MiXCR, run by TCRdb on the reads, gives a single entry per CDR3 protein. Seen here are fewer than 250,000 distinct CDR3 sequences, under 30% observed once, and the top ten hold roughly 7%. Here the sequenced sample was a blood sample, taken at baseline and on roughly day 110 from a kidney transplant recipient. The source is a male patient aged 25 to 39 who had COVID-19 and was a kidney transplant recipient. The graft donor may have given rise to some T cells.

This clonotype showed up many times. The chain combines TRBV14 with TRBJ2-3; possibly TRBD1 or TRBD2 for D (6 bases each). Trimming pared 0 bases from V and 5 bases from J, leaving 15 bases between. This CDR3 contains 16 residues. The germline V gene encodes CDR1 SGHDN and CDR2 FVKESK. CDR3 residues: CASSQDFGGLVDTQYF. As DNA, the CDR3 is TGTGCCAGCAGCCAAGACTTTGGGGGGCTGGTAGATACGCAGTATTTT.

This clonotype was seen ten or more times. The CDR3 loop reads CASRSGGRGGTEAFF. As DNA, the CDR3 is TGTGCCAGCAGAAGCGGGGGGCGAGGGGGAACTGAAGCTTTCTTT. The chain employs TRBV3-1 and TRBJ1-1; perhaps TRBD1 as D (6 bases). V was cut by 6 bases and J by 5 bases, with 19 bases left in between. Germline assignment: CDR1 LGHDT and CDR2 YNNKEL (reference sequence). The CDR3 covers 15 residues.

This clonotype was found many times. The genes are TRBV27 and TRBJ2-3, with 12 bases matching TRBD1. Germline V CDR1 and CDR2: MNHEY, SMNVEV (reference sequence). After removal of 6 bases from V and 8 bases from J, the junction contained 9 bases not matched to a gene. The CDR3 consists of 15 residues. Here the CDR3 DNA reads TGTGCCAGCAGCTCCGGGACAGGGGGCAGGGGTACGCAGTATTTT. Residues: CASSSGTGGRGTQYF.

As regards this clonotype: This may stem from a read error, because a much larger clone lies one nucleotide away. This CDR3 is missing its conserved last phenylalanine or tryptophan, likely due to a read error. V is TRBV30 and J is TRBJ2-5; D is unresolved. V was cut by 2 bases and J by 3 bases, with 13 bases left in between. The length of the CDR3 is 14 residues. The germline V gene encodes CDR1 GTSNPN and CDR2 SVGIG (reference sequence). CDR3 in amino acids: CAWSIVPTEETQYL. CDR3 coding DNA: TGTGCCTGGAGTATAGTACCGACTGAAGAGACCCAGTACCTC.

This clonotype was recorded many times. The chain links TRBV11-2 to TRBJ1-5; 8 bases fit TRBD1. The CDR3 has 17 amino acids. CDR1 and CDR2 from the germline V gene are SGHAT and FQNNGV. V shed 1 base and J 4 bases; nucleotides not matched to a gene: 9. The CDR3 protein is CASSLGRQGLSNQPQHF. In DNA form, the CDR3 reads TGTGCCAGCAGCTTAGGGAGACAGGGGTTGTCAAATCAGCCCCAGCATTTT.

This clonotype was seen ten or more times. This chain uses TRBV4-3 with TRBJ1-3; D may be TRBD1 (5 bases). The CDR3 sequence is 17 residues long. V lost 3 bases and J lost 0, with 15 bases in between. Germline values: CDR1 LGHNA, CDR2 YSLEER. The chain's CDR3 is CASSQLNPQDSGNTIYF. CDR3 nucleotide sequence: TGCGCCAGCAGCCAGCTTAATCCACAGGACTCTGGAAACACCATATATTTT.

This clonotype was seen many times. The CDR3: CASSRLGTNRKTYGYTF. In DNA, the CDR3 is TGTGCCAGTAGTAGGTTGGGGACAAATCGAAAGACCTATGGCTACACCTTC. The rearrangement uses TRBV19 and TRBJ1-2, with a possible D match to TRBD1 (6 bases). This CDR3 has 17 amino acids. The V end was cut by 4 bases, the J end by 4 bases, with 22 bases between. The germline CDR1 and CDR2 sequences are LNHDA and SQIVND (reference sequence).

The V and J genes are TRBV20-1 and TRBJ2-3; 8 nucleotides match TRBD2. This CDR3 is built from 13 residues. Unmatched junction bases numbered 6, after V lost 5 bases and J lost 5 bases. Germline CDR1 reads DFQATT; CDR2 reads SNEGSKA (reference sequence). The CDR3 DNA follows: TGCAGTGCTTTCGGGGGGGTGGTAGATACGCAGTATTTT. Translated, it gives CSAFGGVVDTQYF.

This clonotype was seen many times. The chain carries TRBV6-2 or TRBV6-3 and TRBJ1-2; no clear D gene. CDR3 length: 17 amino acids. Trimming pared 4 bases from V and 4 bases from J, leaving 22 bases between. The germline CDR1 and CDR2 sequences are MNHEY and SVGEGT. The CDR3 reads CASSSSSCIGKTYGYTF. The CDR3 DNA sequence: TGTGCCAGCAGTTCAAGCAGCTGCATCGGAAAGACCTATGGCTACACCTTC.

This clonotype was counted ten times or more. The V call is TRBV3-1, the J call TRBJ1-1, with 8 bases identical to TRBD1. There are 17 residues in the CDR3. In germline, CDR1 is LGHDT, CDR2 YNNKEL (reference sequence). The trim removed 4 bases at V and 2 bases at J, leaving 12 bases unmatched. The CDR3 region is CASSPGAGGTINTEAFF. As DNA, the CDR3 is TGTGCCAGCAGCCCCGGGGCAGGGGGCACTATTAACACTGAAGCTTTCTTT.

This clonotype was seen ten or more times. This chain uses TRBV30 with TRBJ1-6, with D tentatively TRBD1 (6 bases). The ends were cut back, 4 bases at V and 6 bases at J, with 13 bases in the middle. CDR1 is GTSNPN and CDR2 is SVGIG in the germline V gene (reference sequence). The CDR3 length is 14 residues. The CDR3 reads CAWMKLDSNSPLHF. The CDR3 nucleotides read TGTGCCTGGATGAAGTTGGACAGTAATTCACCCCTCCACTTT.

In its sample, this clonotype was seen many times. J is TRBJ1-2 and V is TRBV7-2; unclear D gene. This CDR3 spans 17 amino acids. Trimming removed 5 bases from V and 4 bases from J, with 23 bases in between. Germline assignment: CDR1 SGHTA and CDR2 FQGNSA. CDR3: CASSQKIRDGKTYGYTF. DNA of the CDR3: TGTGCCAGCAGCCAGAAAATCAGAGACGGAAAGACCTATGGCTACACCTTC.

In this sample, this clonotype turned up many times. V and J are TRBV7-2 and TRBJ1-2; no clear D. The CDR3 totals 17 residues. Germline V gene sequence: CDR1 SGHTA, CDR2 FQGNSA. The V and J ends lost 5 bases and 4 bases respectively, with 23 bases between them. The CDR3, as DNA: TGTGCCAGCAGCGCGTTTCCCAGAGACGGAAAGACCTATGGCTACACCTTC. Translation gives CASSAFPRDGKTYGYTF. Full variable domain (remainder filled in from reference TRBV7-2 and TRBJ1-2): GAGVSQSPSNKVTEKGKDVELRCDPISGHTALYWYRQSLGQGLEFLIYFQGNSAPDKSGLPSDRFSAERTGGSVSTLTIQRTQQEDSAVYLCASSAFPRDGKTYGYTFGSGTRLTVV.

With respect to this clonotype: Being one base from a much bigger clone, this may be a read error. As the CDR3 is not closed by the conserved phenylalanine or tryptophan, this likely results from a read error. The chain joins TRBV28 to TRBJ2-7; a possible D gene is TRBD1 (5 bases). There are 13 residues in the CDR3. CDR1 is MDHEN and CDR2 is SYDVKM in the germline V gene. The V and J ends lost 4 bases and 2 bases respectively, with 9 bases between them. The chain's CDR3 is CASSSTGPYEQYL. In nucleotides, the CDR3 is TGTGCCAGCAGTTCAACAGGCCCCTACGAGCAGTACCTC.

In regard to this clonotype: This may arise from a read error, as a much more abundant clone is one base away. The V gene is TRBV6-9, the J gene TRBJ1-2; D gene uncertain. V lost 5 bases, J lost 4 bases, and 23 bases lay in between. CDR1 is MNHGY, CDR2 SVAAGI, per germline. The CDR3 sequence is 17 residues long. DNA for the CDR3: TGTGCCAGCAGTAGAGCTTGGCCTTACGGAAAGATCTATGGCTACACCTTC. It translates to CASSRAWPYGKIYGYTF.

This clonotype was observed at least ten times. The chain is built from TRBV3-1 and TRBJ1-1; D is undetermined. V gave up 5 bases and J gave up 4 bases, with 23 bases separating them. The CDR3 sequence is 17 residues long. Germline lookup yields CDR1 LGHDT and CDR2 YNNKEL (reference sequence). This chain's CDR3 is CASSWEHPISIRTEAFF. The CDR3 coding sequence is TGTGCCAGCAGCTGGGAACATCCCATTTCAATTCGCACTGAAGCTTTCTTT.

This clonotype was picked up many times. Written as DNA, the CDR3 is TGTGCCAGCAGTCAGTGGAGCAACTATGGCTACACCTTC. Translated: CASSQWSNYGYTF. The chain employs TRBV11-3 and TRBJ1-2; D not resolved. With 6 bases removed from V and 2 bases from J, the gap between germline ends came to 10 bases. The CDR3 length is 13 residues. Germline V gene sequence: CDR1 SGHNT, CDR2 YENEEA.

This clonotype was recorded many times. V and J are TRBV3-1 and TRBJ1-1; 7 nucleotides agree with TRBD1. In germline, CDR1 is LGHDT, CDR2 YNNKEL (reference sequence). V lost 2 bases, J lost 12 bases, and 6 bases stayed unmatched. The CDR3 has 12 residues. The CDR3 is CASSQQGVGTFF. The CDR3 DNA sequence: TGTGCCAGCAGCCAACAGGGGGTTGGAACTTTCTTT. Looking up the rest from reference TRBV3-1 and TRBJ1-1 gives the full variable domain: DTAVSQTPKYLVTQMGNDKSIKCEQNLGHDTMYWYKQDSKKFLKIMFSYNNKELIINETVPNRFSPKSPDKAHLNLHINSLELGDSAVYFCASSQQGVGTFFGQGTRLTVV.

In this sample, this clonotype turned up many times. The CDR3 DNA follows: TGTGCCAGCAGCTACGGGACAGTGCTTGAGCAGTTCTTC. Its translation is CASSYGTVLEQFF. The chain joins TRBV3-2 to TRBJ2-1; the tabulated D call, TRBD1, remains unverified against the DNA. TRBV3-2 is a listed pseudogene. The CDR3 extends over 13 amino acids.

This clonotype was recorded at least ten times. One junction end does not reproduce the germline sequence, and a read error may be involved. The rearrangement joins TRBV4-2 to TRBJ1-2; perhaps TRBD1 as D (6 bases). The germline gives CDR1 LGHNA, CDR2 YNFKEQ. The CDR3 runs to 16 residues. CDR3 sequence: CASNQLTGGSGYGYTF. DNA of the CDR3: TGTGCCAGCAACCAATTGACAGGAGGCAGCGGCTATGGCTACACCTTC.

This clonotype was found many times. The chain links TRBV4-1 to TRBJ1-3; tentatively, D is TRBD1 (5 bases). Germline values: CDR1 MGHRA, CDR2 YSYEKL. The V end lost 4 bases, the J end lost 4 bases, and 11 bases lay between the germline ends. The CDR3 runs 14 residues. CDR3 sequence reads: CASSRDLAGNTIYF. CDR3 nucleotides: TGCGCCAGCAGCCGGGACCTTGCGGGAAACACCATATATTTT.

This clonotype came up many times. The limits of the CDR3 on the DNA are not certain, so only TCRdb's listed CDR3 is given. J is TRBJ1-2 and V is TRBV7-5. TRBV7-5 is a documented pseudogene. The CDR3 numbers 19 amino acids, ends counted. CDR3 amino acids: CISVPEAEFEVGKTYGYTF.

The chain carries TRBV7-2 and TRBJ2-5; 10 bases line up with TRBD1. V lost 5 bases to trimming and J lost 5 bases; unmatched junction nucleotides: 5. This CDR3 is built from 14 residues. Germline V gene data show CDR1 as SGHTA and CDR2 as FQGNSA. The CDR3 region is CASSATGGWETQYF. The CDR3 DNA reads TGTGCCAGCAGCGCGACAGGGGGCTGGGAGACCCAGTACTTC.

This clonotype was observed a few times. The V call is TRBV5-1, the J call TRBJ2-6; 8 positions agree with TRBD1. J was trimmed by 1 base and V by 3 bases; bases with no gene match: 6. The length of the CDR3 is 17 residues. Per the germline V gene, CDR1 is SGHRS and CDR2 is YFSETQ. CDR3 sequence (DNA): TGCGCCAGCAGCTGGAGACAGGGGTCTTCTGGGGCCAACGTCCTGACTTTC. Translated: CASSWRQGSSGANVLTF.

On this clonotype: A read error may explain this, as a much larger clone is one base away. The J gene is TRBJ1-2, the V gene TRBV5-5; D not certain. This CDR3 contains 16 residues. From germline, CDR1 is SGHKS and CDR2 YYEKEE (reference sequence). The CDR3 DNA sequence: TGTGCCAGCCTAGATAATGTCTCGCGAAAGACCTATGGCTGCACCTTC. This translates into CASLDNVSRKTYGCTF.